The clone carrying this T cell receptor (beta chain) was seen repeatedly, ten times or more. TCRdb re-called the 5' RACE reads through MiXCR, storing one row per CDR3 protein. This table has around 61,000 distinct CDR3 sequences, about 10% appearing once. The sample belongs to a study of early T cells in non-severe SARS-CoV-2 infection. Deletions cut 3 bases from V and 0 bases from J, with 9 bases between. CDR3 length: 15 residues. This receptor was obtained from an adult who was a healthcare worker with PCR-confirmed SARS-CoV-2 infection or an uninfected control (not recorded which). The V call is TRBV12-3 or TRBV12-4, the J call TRBJ2-4, with D tentatively TRBD2 (5 bases). The sample comprised whole blood. The CDR3: CASSFRGLAKNIQYF. In DNA form, the CDR3 reads TGTGCCAGCAGTTTCCGAGGGCTAGCCAAAAACATTCAGTACTTC.